A single sample gave rise to the 12 T cell receptor beta chains below, sequenced in a study of cytomegalovirus exposure and HLA in healthy donors. Repertoires were generated with immunoSEQ multiplex PCR, while TCRdb's copy carries only in-frame clones and drops some. The sample has 120,000 or so clones, 75% to 90% seen once. The specimen sequenced was PBMCs. The receptors were gathered from a woman aged 18-29 years in good health and CMV-seronegative.

The V call is TRBV27, the J call TRBJ1-1, with 7 bases aligning to TRBD1. There are 16 residues in the CDR3. The germline V gene has CDR1 MNHEY and CDR2 SMNVEV (reference sequence). Germline trimming cut 5 bases from V and 6 bases from J; bases unmatched to any gene: 15. The chain's CDR3 is CASSHRQGVEKAEAFF. CDR3 nucleotide sequence: TGTGCCAGCAGTCATCGACAGGGAGTAGAGAAGGCTGAAGCTTTCTTT.

The chain employs TRBV19 and TRBJ2-1; 7 bases are shared with TRBD2. CDR3 size: 15 residues. The V gene end was trimmed by 1 base and the J gene end by 5 bases; junction bases not matched to a gene: 5. Germline values: CDR1 LNHDA, CDR2 SQIVND (reference sequence). The chain's CDR3 is CASSIGTSSDNEQFF. The CDR3 DNA follows: TGTGCCAGTAGTATAGGGACTAGTTCTGACAATGAGCAGTTCTTC. The full variable domain, its missing parts supplied by reference TRBV19 and TRBJ2-1, is DGGITQSPKYLFRKEGQNVTLSCEQNLNHDAMYWYRQDPGQGLRLIYYSQIVNDFQKGDIAEGYSVSREKKESFPLTVTSAQKNPTAFYLCASSIGTSSDNEQFFGPGTRLTVL.

This chain's CDR3 is CASSYSDDSYYEQYF. DNA of the CDR3: TGTGCCAGCAGTTACTCCGATGACAGTTACTACGAGCAGTACTTC. V usage is TRBV6-5 and J usage is TRBJ2-7; tentative D call: TRBD1 (5 bases). The CDR3 runs to 15 residues. Trimming cost V 0 bases and J 3 bases, with 12 bases left between them. Germline V lookup: CDR1 MNHEY, CDR2 SVGAGI.

The J gene is TRBJ1-1, the V gene TRBV7-9; 8 bases match TRBD1. CDR3 length: 13 residues. With V trimmed by 5 bases and J by 5 bases, 4 bases remained unmatched. The germline V gene has CDR1 SEHNR and CDR2 FQNEAQ (reference sequence). The CDR3 DNA is TGTGCCAGCAGCCCACAGGGGGATACTGAAGCTTTCTTT. It codes for CASSPQGDTEAFF.

The V and J genes are TRBV29-1 and TRBJ1-4; 10 nucleotides match TRBD1. Losses at the gene ends were 5 bases for V and 7 bases for J; bases not matched to a gene: 4. CDR3 length equals 13 residues. The germline gives CDR1 SQVTM, CDR2 ANQGSEA. CDR3 protein: CSVTRQGAEKLFF. The CDR3 DNA sequence: TGCAGCGTTACACGACAGGGGGCTGAAAAACTGTTTTTT.

This clone was seen once. The chain joins TRBV7-9 to TRBJ2-7; no firm D call. The CDR3 runs 14 residues. V lost 5 bases and J 0 bases, leaving 11 bases between the germline ends. Germline CDR1 is SEHNR and CDR2 is FQNEAQ (reference sequence). The CDR3: CASSRVADSYEQYF. Here the CDR3 DNA reads TGTGCCAGCAGCCGGGTAGCAGACTCCTACGAGCAGTACTTC.

The chain uses TRBV4-2 and TRBJ2-2; D ambiguous. V was trimmed by 1 base and J by 5 bases, leaving 5 bases between them. The CDR3 length is 13 residues. Per germline, CDR1 LGHNA and CDR2 YNFKEQ. Written as DNA, the CDR3 is TGTGCCAGCAGCCAAGGAGGAACCGGGGAGCTGTTTTTT. As protein: CASSQGGTGELFF.

V usage is TRBV11-3 and J usage is TRBJ2-2, with D possibly matching TRBD1 (6 bases). V lost 0 bases to trimming and J lost 5 bases, with 13 bases between them. Germline CDR1 SGHNT, CDR2 YENEEA. The CDR3 runs 16 residues. Written as DNA, the CDR3 is TGTGCCAGCAGCTTAGACTCGGGACACCTGACCGGGGAGCTGTTTTTT. As protein: CASSLDSGHLTGELFF.

The chain couples TRBV28 to TRBJ1-3; D is unresolved. Germline V gene lookup returns CDR1 MDHEN and CDR2 SYDVKM. Trimming removed 7 bases from V and 2 bases from J, with 12 bases in between. The CDR3 runs to 14 residues. In DNA form, the CDR3 reads TGTGCCAGCACTCCCCCGGGAACTGGAAACACCATATATTTT. Residues: CASTPPGTGNTIYF.

The chain combines TRBV6-6 with TRBJ1-2; possible D gene TRBD1, 5 bases. V was clipped by 8 bases and J by 0 bases, with 13 bases between them. CDR1 and CDR2 from the germline V gene are MNHNY and SVGAGI (reference sequence). The CDR3 spans 14 residues. The CDR3 sequence: CASHRLESNYGYTF. In DNA form, the CDR3 reads TGTGCCAGCCACAGGTTAGAGTCTAACTATGGCTACACCTTC.

The chain combines TRBV7-8 with TRBJ2-5; the match to TRBD2 covers 8 bases. J was trimmed by 0 bases and V by 6 bases; bases with no gene match: 15. The CDR3 runs to 18 residues. The germline V gene has CDR1 SGHVS and CDR2 FQNEAQ. CDR3 coding DNA: TGTGCCAGCAGGCCGGGGAGCGGGGGAGCTACCTACCAAGAGACCCAGTACTTC. Encoded protein: CASRPGSGGATYQETQYF.

The chain joins TRBV7-2 to TRBJ1-5; the D gene is possibly TRBD1 (5 bases). V was cut by 3 bases and J by 5 bases, with 8 bases left in between. The CDR3 covers 13 residues. Per the germline V gene, CDR1 is SGHTA and CDR2 is FQGNSA. The DNA of the CDR3 is TGTGCCAGCAGCTTTCAGGGTGATCAGCCCCAGCATTTT. Translating it yields CASSFQGDQPQHF.